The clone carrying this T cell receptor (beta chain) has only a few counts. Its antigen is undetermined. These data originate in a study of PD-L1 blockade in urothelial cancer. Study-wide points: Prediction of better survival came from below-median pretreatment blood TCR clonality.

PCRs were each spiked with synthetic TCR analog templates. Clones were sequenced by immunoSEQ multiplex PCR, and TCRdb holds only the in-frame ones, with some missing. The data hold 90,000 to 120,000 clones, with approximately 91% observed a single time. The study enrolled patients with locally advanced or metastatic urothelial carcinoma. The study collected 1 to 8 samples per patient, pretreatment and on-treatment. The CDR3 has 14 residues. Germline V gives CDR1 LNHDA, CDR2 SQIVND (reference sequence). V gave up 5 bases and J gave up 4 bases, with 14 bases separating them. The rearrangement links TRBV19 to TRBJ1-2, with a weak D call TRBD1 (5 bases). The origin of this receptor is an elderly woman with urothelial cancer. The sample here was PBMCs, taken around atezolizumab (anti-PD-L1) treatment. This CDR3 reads CASSAITGSYGYTF. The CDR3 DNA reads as TGTGCCAGTAGTGCCATAACAGGCAGCTATGGCTACACCTTC.